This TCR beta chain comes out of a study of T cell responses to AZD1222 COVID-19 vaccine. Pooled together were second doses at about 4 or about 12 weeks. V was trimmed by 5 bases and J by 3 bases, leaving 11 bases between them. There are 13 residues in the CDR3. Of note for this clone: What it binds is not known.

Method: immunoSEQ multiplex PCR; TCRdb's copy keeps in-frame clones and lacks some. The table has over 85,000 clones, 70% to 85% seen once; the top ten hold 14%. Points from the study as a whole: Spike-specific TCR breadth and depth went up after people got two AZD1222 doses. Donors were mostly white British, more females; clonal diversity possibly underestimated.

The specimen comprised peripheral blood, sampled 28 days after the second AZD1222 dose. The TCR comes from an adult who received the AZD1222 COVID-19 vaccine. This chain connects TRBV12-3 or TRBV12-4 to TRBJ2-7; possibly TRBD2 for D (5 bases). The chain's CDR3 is CASSLEGRYEQYF. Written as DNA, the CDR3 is TGTGCCAGCAGTCTCGAGGGCCGCTACGAGCAGTACTTC.